These 28 T cell receptor beta chains were sequenced from one sample in a study of blood T cells in healthy people across ages. Alongside a J-beta primer mix, a sample-barcoded 5' primer served in a second PCR lasting roughly 6 to 11 cycles. TCRdb re-called the 5' RACE reads with MiXCR, one entry per CDR3 protein. The data show around 800,000 distinct CDR3 sequences, 35% to 60% seen once. Sample: blood. Receptor source: a man older than 75 in good health.

This clonotype was picked up many times. The genes are TRBV20-1 and TRBJ2-7, with D perhaps TRBD2 (7 bases). Germline assignment: CDR1 DFQATT and CDR2 SNEGSKA (reference sequence). V lost 4 bases, J lost 8 bases, and 12 bases lay in between. This CDR3 is built from 11 residues. The CDR3 here is CSAKRDTQQYF. Written as DNA, the CDR3 is TGCAGTGCTAAGCGGGACACCCAGCAGTACTTC.

The rearrangement links TRBV10-3 to TRBJ2-7; perhaps TRBD2 as D (6 bases). Germline CDR1 is ENHRY and CDR2 is SYGVKD. This CDR3 region has 14 residues. The V end was cut by 10 bases, the J end by 8 bases, with 24 bases between. The CDR3, as DNA: TGTGCCACCACTGCGGGCGCGGGGCCTACGAAGCAGTACTTC. Translation: CATTAGAGPTKQYF.

This sequence joins TRBV12-3 or TRBV12-4 and TRBJ2-3, with 7 bases fitting TRBD2. With 5 bases clipped from V and 4 bases from J, the junction kept 3 bases outside the gene matches. CDR3 length: 13 residues. The DNA of the CDR3 is TGTGCCAGCAGTATGGCGGGGGCAGATACGCAGTATTTT. Its protein is CASSMAGADTQYF.

A word on this clonotype: One end of the junction varies from germline; a read error may be responsible. V is TRBV27 and J is TRBJ2-1; D remains ambiguous. Per germline, CDR1 MNHEY and CDR2 SMNVEV (reference sequence). The CDR3 spans 11 residues. The CDR3 bases are TGTGCCGGCAGTACCTTGGATGAGCAGTTCTTC. Encoded protein: CAGSTLDEQFF.

The chain recombines TRBV20-1 with TRBJ2-3, with a possible D match to TRBD2 (6 bases). V was cut by 5 bases and J by 8 bases, with 17 bases left in between. The CDR3 consists of 13 residues. Germline V gene sequence: CDR1 DFQATT, CDR2 SNEGSKA (reference sequence). CDR3 amino acids: CSAPLAGHGTQYF. The CDR3 nucleotides read TGCAGTGCTCCTCTCGCGGGGCACGGTACGCAGTATTTT.

This clonotype was seen just once. The chain uses TRBV7-8 and TRBJ2-1; the match to TRBD2 covers 7 bases. The J call may be in error: the DNA end matches TRBJ2-7 better. The CDR3 sequence is 17 residues long. The V gene's germline CDR1 is SGHVS and CDR2 FQNEAQ. The CDR3 protein is CASSWRDRGGGYNEQYF. CDR3 bases: TGTGCCAGCAGTTGGAGGGACCGCGGGGGTGGGTACAATGAGCAGTACTTC.

This rearrangement joins TRBV21-1 to TRBJ2-1; the table's D gene call, TRBD2, was not cross checked with the DNA. TRBV21-1 is labeled a pseudogene. This CDR3 comprises 15 residues. This CDR3 reads CASSKGTSGNNEQFF. CDR3 in DNA: TGTGCCAGCAGCAAAGGGACTAGCGGGAACAATGAGCAGTTCTTC.

The V and J genes are TRBV2 and TRBJ2-7; 9 bases are a match to TRBD2. This CDR3 spans 16 amino acids. Germline assignment: CDR1 SNHLY and CDR2 FYNNEI. Trimming took 7 bases from V and 7 from J; bases not matched to a gene: 17. CDR3 nucleotide sequence: TGTGCCAGCAAACTCGTGGGACTAGCAGAAAACAATGAGCAGTACTTC. As protein: CASKLVGLAENNEQYF.

The CDR3 DNA reads TGTGCCAGCAGTGAATTGGTTGGGGAGCAGTTCTTC. The encoded protein is CASSELVGEQFF. This chain connects TRBV2 to TRBJ2-1; D is uncertain. Trimming removed 2 bases from V and 10 bases from J, with 9 bases in between. This CDR3 has 12 residues. In germline, CDR1 is SNHLY, CDR2 FYNNEI.

The table lists this clonotype with a few counts. A much larger clone lies one base from this, so it may be a read error. The chain joins TRBV27 to TRBJ2-1; weak D call: TRBD1 (5 bases). The CDR3 runs to 12 residues. Looked up from germline, CDR1 is MNHEY and CDR2 is SMNVEV (reference sequence). The CDR3, as DNA: TGTGCCAGCGGTTTATGGGGCCATGAGCAGTTCTTC. Its translation is CASGLWGHEQFF.

The table lists this clonotype with many counts. The chain uses TRBV20-1 and TRBJ2-2, with D tentatively TRBD1 (5 bases). The CDR3 loop spans 22 amino acids. Germline V gives CDR1 DFQATT, CDR2 SNEGSKA (reference sequence). V dropped 1 base and J dropped 2 bases, with 32 bases sitting between them. This chain's CDR3 is CSARVGRSGLHSKGLNTGELFF. In nucleotides, the CDR3 is TGCAGTGCTAGAGTTGGGCGATCAGGGCTACATTCCAAAGGCCTTAACACCGGGGAGCTGTTTTTT.

There are many counts of this clonotype. The chain carries TRBV4-2 and TRBJ2-3, with D perhaps TRBD2 (6 bases). The CDR3 sequence is 13 residues long. CDR1 and CDR2 (germline): LGHNA, YNFKEQ. Trimming cost V 0 bases and J 5 bases, with 6 bases left between them. CDR3 amino acids: CASSQDGGDTQYF. CDR3 sequence (DNA): TGTGCCAGCAGCCAAGACGGGGGAGATACGCAGTATTTT.

This clonotype showed up many times. J is TRBJ2-3 and V is TRBV7-2; 8 bases agree with TRBD2. This CDR3 region has 15 residues. Unmatched junction bases numbered 6, after V lost 5 bases and J lost 2 bases. The V gene's germline CDR1 is SGHTA and CDR2 FQGNSA. The CDR3 nucleotides are TGTGCCAGCAGCGTGGGACTAGGGACCACAGATACGCAGTATTTT. Its translation is CASSVGLGTTDTQYF. The full variable domain, its missing parts supplied by reference TRBV7-2 and TRBJ2-3, is GAGVSQSPSNKVTEKGKDVELRCDPISGHTALYWYRQSLGQGLEFLIYFQGNSAPDKSGLPSDRFSAERTGGSVSTLTIQRTQQEDSAVYLCASSVGLGTTDTQYFGPGTRLTVL.

This chain uses TRBV5-1 with TRBJ2-3; 12 bases map to TRBD2. V lost 0 bases to trimming and J lost 6 bases; unmatched junction nucleotides: 5. CDR1 is SGHRS, CDR2 YFSETQ, per germline. The CDR3 loop spans 16 amino acids. The CDR3 reads CASSLGGLAGLDTQYF. The CDR3 nucleotides are TGCGCCAGCAGCTTGGGGGGACTAGCGGGTTTGGATACGCAGTATTTT.

The rearrangement uses TRBV20-1 and TRBJ2-7; D remains unclear. CDR1 and CDR2 (germline): DFQATT, SNEGSKA (reference sequence). V gave up 4 bases and J gave up 7 bases, with 8 bases separating them. The CDR3 is 10 residues long. This CDR3 is CSAKGWEQYF. The CDR3 DNA reads as TGCAGTGCTAAGGGCTGGGAGCAGTACTTC.

This chain uses TRBV5-1 with TRBJ2-3; TRBD2 matches at 7 bases. Germline CDR1 and CDR2: SGHRS and YFSETQ. The V and J ends lost 4 bases and 2 bases, in that order; junction bases with no gene match: 13. The CDR3 length is 17 residues. The CDR3 DNA sequence: TGCGCCAGCAGCGCTCCGACGGGGGGAGGAAACACAGATACGCAGTATTTT. Its translation is CASSAPTGGGNTDTQYF.

The V call is TRBV7-2, the J call TRBJ1-1, with TRBD1 matching 9 bases. This CDR3 spans 15 amino acids. Germline V lookup: CDR1 SGHTA, CDR2 FQGNSA. V was clipped by 2 bases and J by 1 base; unmatched bases: 2. In DNA, the CDR3 is TGTGCCAGCAGCTTACCGGGACAGGGGAACACTGAAGCTTTCTTT. As protein: CASSLPGQGNTEAFF.

CDR3 in amino acids: CSARDADYRRTQYF. CDR3 DNA sequence: TGCAGTGCTAGAGATGCGGACTACCGGCGTACGCAGTATTTT. This chain connects TRBV20-1 to TRBJ2-3; D perhaps matches TRBD2 (6 bases). The CDR3 runs to 14 residues. Germline V gene sequence: CDR1 DFQATT, CDR2 SNEGSKA (reference sequence). Trimming removed 0 bases from V and 8 bases from J, with 15 bases in between.

The chain is built from TRBV7-8 and TRBJ1-5, with TRBD1 identical over 9 bases. Unmatched junction bases numbered 14, after V lost 5 bases and J lost 6 bases. The CDR3 consists of 17 residues. Looked up from germline, CDR1 is SGHVS and CDR2 is FQNEAQ. In DNA form, the CDR3 reads TGTGCCAGCAGCCCCCCGAGGACAGGGGTCTCAGGTCAGCCCCAGCATTTT. Translated, it gives CASSPPRTGVSGQPQHF.

This clonotype was counted a single time. The chain employs TRBV7-2 and TRBJ2-7, with unresolved D. Gene TRBJ2-5 matches the end of the DNA better, so the J call may be wrong. Germline V gene lookup returns CDR1 SGHTA and CDR2 FQGNSA. CDR3 length: 13 residues. CDR3 sequence (DNA): TGTGCCAGCAGCTTAGGAGCGTTGCAGACCCAGTACTTC. It is translated as CASSLGALQTQYF.

The chain couples TRBV10-3 to TRBJ1-6; no reliable D call. Trimming took off 8 bases at V and 6 bases at J, with 17 bases between the two ends. The length of the CDR3 is 15 residues. CDR1 ENHRY and CDR2 SYGVKD come from the germline V gene. CDR3 bases: TGTGCCATCCGGGCGGGGAGGCAAAGTAATTCACCCCTCCACTTT. Translation: CAIRAGRQSNSPLHF.

The chain uses TRBV7-2 and TRBJ1-4; D may be TRBD1 (6 bases). Germline V gene data show CDR1 as SGHTA and CDR2 as FQGNSA. The V end lost 5 bases, the J end lost 8 bases, and 18 bases lay between the germline ends. The CDR3 is 15 amino acids. CDR3 residues: CASSRWTARPEKLFF. CDR3 in DNA: TGTGCCAGCAGCCGTTGGACAGCAAGACCAGAAAAACTGTTTTTT.

This clonotype was observed a few times. The rearrangement links TRBV20-1 to TRBJ1-6, with 9 bases aligning to TRBD1. Germline trimming cut 5 bases from V and 7 bases from J; bases unmatched to any gene: 9. The germline V gene encodes CDR1 DFQATT and CDR2 SNEGSKA (reference sequence). The CDR3 is made up of 15 amino acids. Here the CDR3 reads CSAPRGTGKNSPLHF. The CDR3 DNA reads as TGCAGTGCTCCTAGAGGGACAGGGAAAAATTCACCCCTCCACTTT.

A few counts support this clonotype. CDR3 residues: CASSLASGDNEQFF. The CDR3 nucleotides are TGTGCCAGCAGCTTGGCTAGCGGGGACAATGAGCAGTTCTTC. This chain links TRBV7-2 with TRBJ2-1; the match to TRBD2 covers 9 bases. CDR1 and CDR2 from the germline V gene are SGHTA and FQGNSA. The CDR3 has 14 amino acids. Trimming took 3 bases from V and 5 from J; bases not matched to a gene: 2.

V is TRBV4-1 and J is TRBJ2-1, with a weak D call TRBD2 (6 bases). The V end lost 1 base, the J end lost 2 bases, and 12 bases lay between the germline ends. CDR1 is MGHRA, CDR2 YSYEKL, per germline. The CDR3 totals 16 residues. In DNA form, the CDR3 reads TGCGCCAGCAGCCAAGGAAGGCGGGATACCTACAATGAGCAGTTCTTC. Encoded protein: CASSQGRRDTYNEQFF.

The chain recombines TRBV6-1 with TRBJ2-3; the D is unclear. The V gene lost 6 bases and the J gene lost 5 bases, with 15 bases spanning the gap. This CDR3 has 14 residues. Germline V gene lookup returns CDR1 MNHNS and CDR2 SASEGT. CDR3 sequence: CASRGKVRIDTQYF. The DNA for the CDR3 is TGTGCCAGCAGAGGGAAGGTCAGGATAGATACGCAGTATTTT.

In this sample, this clonotype turned up many times. The genes are TRBV6-1 and TRBJ2-5, with a weak D call TRBD1 (5 bases). The CDR3 loop spans 13 amino acids. Germline V gives CDR1 MNHNS, CDR2 SASEGT. With 7 bases removed from V and 4 bases from J, the gap between germline ends came to 13 bases. The CDR3 nucleotides are TGTGCCAGCACTGGAATTAGGGGAGAGACCCAGTACTTC. The encoded protein is CASTGIRGETQYF.

The CDR3 region is CASSGNSNTGELFF. The CDR3 nucleotides read TGTGCCAGCAGCGGCAATTCGAACACCGGGGAGCTGTTTTTT. This rearrangement joins TRBV6-4 to TRBJ2-2; D is unresolved. Germline CDR1 reads MRHNA; CDR2 reads SNTAGT. CDR3 length: 14 residues. V was shortened by 6 bases and J by 0 bases, with 8 bases between the two germline ends.